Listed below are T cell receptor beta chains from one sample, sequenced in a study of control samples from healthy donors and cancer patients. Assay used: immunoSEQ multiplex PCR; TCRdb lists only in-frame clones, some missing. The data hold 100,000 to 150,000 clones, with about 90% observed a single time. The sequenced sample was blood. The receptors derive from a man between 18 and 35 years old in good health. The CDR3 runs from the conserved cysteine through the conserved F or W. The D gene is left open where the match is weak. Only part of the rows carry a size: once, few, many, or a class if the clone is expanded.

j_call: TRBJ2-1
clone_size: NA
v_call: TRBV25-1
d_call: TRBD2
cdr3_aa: CASSEPAGESGEQFF
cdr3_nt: TGTGCCAGCAGTGAACCAGCGGGAGAGTCGGGTGAGCAGTTCTTC

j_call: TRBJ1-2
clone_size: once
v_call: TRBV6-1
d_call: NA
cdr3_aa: CASSEQGKDGYTF
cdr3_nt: TGTGCCAGCAGTGAACAGGGGAAGGATGGCTACACCTTC

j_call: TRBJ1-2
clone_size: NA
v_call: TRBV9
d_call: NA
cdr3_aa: CATSRGTKDYYGYTF
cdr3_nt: TGTGCCACCTCGCGTGGGACAAAGGATTACTATGGCTACACCTTC

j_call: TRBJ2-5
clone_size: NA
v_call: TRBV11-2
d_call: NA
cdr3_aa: CASSGTLGSKRQETQYF
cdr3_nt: TGTGCCAGCAGCGGGACCTTGGGATCGAAGAGGCAAGAGACCCAGTACTTC

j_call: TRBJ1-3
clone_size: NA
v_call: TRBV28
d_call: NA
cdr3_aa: CASSPNSGNTIYF
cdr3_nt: TGTGCCAGCAGTCCCAACTCTGGAAACACCATATATTTT

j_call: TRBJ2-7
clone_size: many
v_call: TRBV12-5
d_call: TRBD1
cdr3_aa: CASHSGQGFSYEQYF
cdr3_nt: TGTGCTAGTCACTCGGGACAGGGTTTCTCCTACGAGCAGTACTTC

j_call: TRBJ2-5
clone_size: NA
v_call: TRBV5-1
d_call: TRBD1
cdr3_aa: CASSTTGGGQETQYF
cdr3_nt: TGCGCCAGCAGCACGACAGGGGGTGGGCAAGAGACCCAGTACTTC

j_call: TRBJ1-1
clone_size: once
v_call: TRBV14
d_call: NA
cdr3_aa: CASSHKRTEAFF
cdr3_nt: TGTGCCAGCAGCCATAAACGGACTGAAGCTTTCTTT

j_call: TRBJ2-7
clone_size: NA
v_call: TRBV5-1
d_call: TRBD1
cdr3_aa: CASGAGQGGYEQYF
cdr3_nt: TGCGCCAGCGGAGCTGGACAGGGTGGTTACGAGCAGTACTTC

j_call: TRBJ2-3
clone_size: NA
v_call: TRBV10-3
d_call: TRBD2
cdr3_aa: CAITGTSGSTDTQYF
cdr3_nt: TGTGCCATCACCGGGACTAGCGGATCCACAGATACGCAGTATTTT

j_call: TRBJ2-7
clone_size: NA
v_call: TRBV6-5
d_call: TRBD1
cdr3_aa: CASSPGTVSYEQYF
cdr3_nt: TGTGCCAGCAGTCCCGGGACAGTATCCTACGAGCAGTACTTC

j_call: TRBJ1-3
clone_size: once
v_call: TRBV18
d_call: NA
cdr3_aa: CASSPDWKSSGNTIYF
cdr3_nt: TGTGCCAGCTCTCCAGACTGGAAAAGCTCTGGAAACACCATATATTTT

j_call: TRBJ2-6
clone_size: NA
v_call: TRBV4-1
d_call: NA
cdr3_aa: CASSPAESRAEVLTF
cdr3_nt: TGCGCCAGCAGCCCGGCGGAGTCCCGGGCGGAGGTCCTGACTTTC

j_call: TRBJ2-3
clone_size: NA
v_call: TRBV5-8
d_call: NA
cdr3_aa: CASSGVFAATDTQYF
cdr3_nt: TGTGCCAGCAGCGGTGTTTTTGCCGCGACAGATACGCAGTATTTT

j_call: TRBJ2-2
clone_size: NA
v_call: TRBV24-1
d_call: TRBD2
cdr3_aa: CATSDGTIGTGELFF
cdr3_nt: TGTGCCACCAGTGATGGGACTATTGGCACCGGGGAGCTGTTTTTT

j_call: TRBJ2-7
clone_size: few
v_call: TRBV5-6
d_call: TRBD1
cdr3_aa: CASSLAGTDYEQYF
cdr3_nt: TGTGCCAGCAGCTTGGCCGGGACAGATTACGAGCAGTACTTC

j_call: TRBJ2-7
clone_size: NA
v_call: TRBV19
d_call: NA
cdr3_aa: CASSYGHSTYEQYF
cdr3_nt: TGTGCCAGTAGTTATGGACACTCCACCTACGAGCAGTACTTC

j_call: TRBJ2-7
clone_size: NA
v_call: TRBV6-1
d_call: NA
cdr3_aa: CASSEEWAGREQYF
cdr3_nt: TGTGCCAGCAGTGAAGAATGGGCAGGTCGCGAGCAGTACTTC

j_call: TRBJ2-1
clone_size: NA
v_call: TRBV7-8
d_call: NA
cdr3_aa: CASSAIISNTPFF
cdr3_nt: TGTGCCAGCAGCGCGATAATTAGTAACACACCGTTCTTC

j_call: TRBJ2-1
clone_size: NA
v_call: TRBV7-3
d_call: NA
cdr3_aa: CASSFTGGREQFF
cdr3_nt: TGTGCCAGCAGTTTTACCGGTGGTAGGGAGCAGTTCTTC

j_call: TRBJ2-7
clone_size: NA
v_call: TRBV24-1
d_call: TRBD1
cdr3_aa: CATRQGPSYEQYF
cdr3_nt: TGTGCCACTCGACAGGGGCCCTCCTACGAGCAGTACTTC

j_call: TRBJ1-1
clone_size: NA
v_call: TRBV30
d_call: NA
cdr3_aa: CAWLYLAEAFF
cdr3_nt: TGTGCCTGGTTGTATTTAGCTGAAGCTTTCTTT

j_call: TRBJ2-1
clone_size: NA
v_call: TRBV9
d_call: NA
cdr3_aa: CASSVVVGVDFQGNEQFF
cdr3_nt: TGTGCCAGCAGCGTAGTGGTTGGGGTAGACTTCCAGGGCAATGAGCAGTTCTTC

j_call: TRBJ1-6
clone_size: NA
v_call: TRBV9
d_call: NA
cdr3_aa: CASSVERDSPLHF
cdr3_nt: TGTGCCAGCAGCGTAGAAAGGGATTCACCCCTCCACTTT

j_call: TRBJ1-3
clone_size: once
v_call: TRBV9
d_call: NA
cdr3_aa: CASSVLAQGNGNTIYF
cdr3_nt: TGTGCCAGCAGCGTCCTAGCGCAGGGGAATGGAAACACCATATATTTT

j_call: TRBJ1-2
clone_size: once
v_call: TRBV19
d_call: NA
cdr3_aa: CAVKTQYRDGPNYGYTF
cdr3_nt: TGTGCCGTCAAGACCCAATACCGGGACGGTCCTAACTATGGCTACACCTTC

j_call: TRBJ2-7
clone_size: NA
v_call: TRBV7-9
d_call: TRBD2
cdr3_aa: CASTFKTSGSGEQYF
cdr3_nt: TGTGCCAGCACCTTTAAGACTAGCGGGAGTGGCGAGCAGTACTTC

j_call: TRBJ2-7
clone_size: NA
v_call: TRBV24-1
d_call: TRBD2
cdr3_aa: CATNDPSGGSYEQYF
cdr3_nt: TGTGCCACCAATGATCCGAGCGGGGGCTCCTACGAGCAGTACTTC

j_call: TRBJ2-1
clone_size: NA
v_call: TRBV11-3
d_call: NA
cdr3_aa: CASSLGPVNNEQFF
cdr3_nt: TGTGCCAGCAGCTTAGGTCCAGTCAACAATGAGCAGTTCTTC

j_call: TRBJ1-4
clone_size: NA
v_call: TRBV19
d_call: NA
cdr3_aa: CASSISSSATTNEKLFF
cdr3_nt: TGTGCCAGTAGTATCTCCTCCTCGGCCACAACTAATGAAAAACTGTTTTTT

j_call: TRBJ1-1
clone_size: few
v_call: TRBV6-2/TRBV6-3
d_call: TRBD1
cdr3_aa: CASSSRTGGRTEAFF
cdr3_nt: TGTGCCAGCAGTTCACGAACAGGGGGCAGGACTGAAGCTTTCTTT

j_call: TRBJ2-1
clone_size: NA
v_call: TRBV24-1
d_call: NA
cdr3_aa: CATSDSISFEQFF
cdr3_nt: TGTGCCACCAGTGATTCGATTTCGTTTGAGCAGTTCTTC

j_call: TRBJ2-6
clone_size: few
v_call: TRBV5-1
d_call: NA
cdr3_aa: CASSLERPGANVLTF
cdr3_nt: TGCGCCAGCAGCTTAGAGAGACCTGGGGCCAACGTCCTGACTTTC

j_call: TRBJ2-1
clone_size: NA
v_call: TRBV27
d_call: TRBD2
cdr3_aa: CASSLTLAGESYEQFF
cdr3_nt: TGTGCCAGCAGCCTGACCCTAGCGGGAGAGTCGTATGAGCAGTTCTTC

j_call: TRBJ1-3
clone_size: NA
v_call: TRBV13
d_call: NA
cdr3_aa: CASSLGNTIYF
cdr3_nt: TGTGCCAGCAGCTTAGGAAACACCATATATTTT

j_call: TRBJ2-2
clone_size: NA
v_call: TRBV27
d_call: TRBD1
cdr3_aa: CASTTSRGQAGELFF
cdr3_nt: TGTGCCAGCACCACTAGCAGGGGGCAAGCCGGGGAGCTGTTTTTT

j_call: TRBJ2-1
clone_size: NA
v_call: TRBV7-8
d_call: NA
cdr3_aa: CASSLFLGPNEQFF
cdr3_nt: TGTGCCAGCAGCTTATTCCTGGGTCCCAATGAGCAGTTCTTC

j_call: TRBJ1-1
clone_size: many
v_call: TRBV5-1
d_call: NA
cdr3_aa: CASSLGSEAFF
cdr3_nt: TGCGCCAGCAGCTTGGGGTCTGAAGCTTTCTTT

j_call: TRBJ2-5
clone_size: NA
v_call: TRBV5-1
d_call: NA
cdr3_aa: CASSPEGGSQGETQYF
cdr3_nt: TGCGCCAGCAGCCCAGAAGGGGGATCCCAGGGGGAGACCCAGTACTTC

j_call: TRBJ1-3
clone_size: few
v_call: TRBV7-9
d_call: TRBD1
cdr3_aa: CASSLVGQDGNTIYF
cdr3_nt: TGTGCCAGCAGCTTAGTGGGACAGGATGGAAACACCATATATTTT

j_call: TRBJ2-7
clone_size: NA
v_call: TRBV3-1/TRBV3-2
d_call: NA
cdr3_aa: CASSLQTSYEQYF
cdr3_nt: TGTGCCAGCAGCCTCCAGACCTCCTACGAGCAGTACTTC

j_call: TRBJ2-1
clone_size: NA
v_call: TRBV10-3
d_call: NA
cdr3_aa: CAISGDESSYNEQFF
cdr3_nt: TGTGCCATCAGTGGCGACGAGAGCTCCTACAATGAGCAGTTCTTC